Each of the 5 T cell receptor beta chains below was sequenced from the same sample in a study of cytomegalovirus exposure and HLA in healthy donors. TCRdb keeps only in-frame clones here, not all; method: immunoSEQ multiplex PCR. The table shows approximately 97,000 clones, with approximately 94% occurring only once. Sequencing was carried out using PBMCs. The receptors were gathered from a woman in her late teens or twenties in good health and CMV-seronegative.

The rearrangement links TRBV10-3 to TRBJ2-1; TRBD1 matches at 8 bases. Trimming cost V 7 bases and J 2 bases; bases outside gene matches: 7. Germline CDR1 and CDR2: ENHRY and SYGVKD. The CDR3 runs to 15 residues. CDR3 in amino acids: CAITPGQGPYNEQFF. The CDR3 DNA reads TGTGCCATCACCCCCGGACAGGGCCCCTACAATGAGCAGTTCTTC.

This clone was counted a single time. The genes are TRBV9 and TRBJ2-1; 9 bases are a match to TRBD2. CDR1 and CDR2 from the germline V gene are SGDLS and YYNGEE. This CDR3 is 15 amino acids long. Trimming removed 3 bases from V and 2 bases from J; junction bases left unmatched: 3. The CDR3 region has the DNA TGTGCCAGCAGCGAACTAGCGGGCACCTACAATGAGCAGTTCTTC. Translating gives CASSELAGTYNEQFF.

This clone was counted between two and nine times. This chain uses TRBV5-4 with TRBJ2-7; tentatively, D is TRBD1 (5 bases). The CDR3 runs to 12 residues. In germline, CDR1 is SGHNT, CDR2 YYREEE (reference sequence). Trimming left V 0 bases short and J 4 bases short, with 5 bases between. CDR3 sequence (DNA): TGTGCCAGCAGCTTGGACAGGTACGAGCAGTACTTC. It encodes CASSLDRYEQYF.

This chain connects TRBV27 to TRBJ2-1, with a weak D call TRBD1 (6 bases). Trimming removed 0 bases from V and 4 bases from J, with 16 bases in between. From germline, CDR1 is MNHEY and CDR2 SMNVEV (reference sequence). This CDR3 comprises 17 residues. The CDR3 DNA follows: TGTGCCAGCAGTTTATCCCCTTTTATGGACAGATACAATGAGCAGTTCTTC. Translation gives CASSLSPFMDRYNEQFF.

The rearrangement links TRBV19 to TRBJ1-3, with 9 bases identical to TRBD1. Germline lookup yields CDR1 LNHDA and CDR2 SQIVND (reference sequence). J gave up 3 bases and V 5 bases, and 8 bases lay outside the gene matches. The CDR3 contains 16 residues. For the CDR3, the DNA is TGTGCCAGTAGTCTCCGGACAGGGGTGAATGGAAACACCATATATTTT. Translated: CASSLRTGVNGNTIYF.